These 22 T cell receptor beta chains were sequenced from one sample in a study of blood T cell repertoires in COVID-19. The assay was immunoSEQ multiplex PCR, and TCRdb's table has in-frame clones only and misses some. The profile shows over 200,000 clones, under 85% of them singletons. The sequenced sample was PBMCs or T cells enriched from blood (not recorded which). These TCRs come from a man aged 60 to 69 who had recovered from COVID-19.

CDR3 DNA: TGTGCCAGTAGGCGAGTAGCAACTAATGAAAAACTGTTTTTT. Its protein is CASRRVATNEKLFF. The V gene is TRBV19, the J gene TRBJ1-4; D ambiguous. Trimming took 6 bases from V and 0 from J, leaving 8 bases between them. CDR1 and CDR2 from the germline V gene are LNHDA and SQIVND (reference sequence). This CDR3 spans 14 amino acids.

J is TRBJ2-4 and V is TRBV2, with D perhaps matching TRBD2 (5 bases). CDR3 length equals 14 residues. The V and J ends lost 4 bases and 0 bases respectively, with 7 bases between them. CDR1 is SNHLY, CDR2 FYNNEI, per germline. CDR3 in amino acids: CASSGLPAKNIQYF. In DNA form, the CDR3 reads TGTGCCAGCAGTGGACTACCAGCCAAAAACATTCAGTACTTC. Complete variable domain (other parts from reference TRBV2 and TRBJ2-4): EPEVTQTPSHQVTQMGQEVILRCVPISNHLYFYWYRQILGQKVEFLVSFYNNEISEKSEIFDDQFSVERPDGSNFTLKIRSTKLEDSAMYFCASSGLPAKNIQYFGAGTRLSVL.

The chain couples TRBV27 to TRBJ1-2; D may be TRBD1 (5 bases). V gave up 5 bases and J gave up 10 bases, with 26 bases separating them. Germline V CDR1 and CDR2: MNHEY, SMNVEV (reference sequence). CDR3 length equals 16 residues. CDR3 nucleotide sequence: TGTGCCAGCAGTCCCCGGACCCCGCAGGGTGGGGTATTCTACACCTTC. It encodes CASSPRTPQGGVFYTF.

The chain joins TRBV19 to TRBJ1-1; 7 positions match TRBD1. The CDR3 spans 14 residues. The V segment lost 6 bases and the J segment 1 base; nucleotides outside the gene matches: 5. Germline CDR1 and CDR2: LNHDA and SQIVND (reference sequence). CDR3 in DNA: TGTGCCAGTAGCAAGGACAGGAAGAACACTGAAGCTTTCTTT. Its protein product is CASSKDRKNTEAFF.

The chain recombines TRBV27 with TRBJ2-5; 8 bases fit TRBD2. V lost 6 bases, J lost 4 bases, and 4 bases stayed unmatched. The length of the CDR3 is 13 residues. CDR1 MNHEY and CDR2 SMNVEV come from the germline V gene (reference sequence). CDR3 sequence: CASSRAGVETQYF. The CDR3 nucleotides are TGTGCCAGCAGCCGAGCGGGGGTAGAGACCCAGTACTTC.

The rearrangement joins TRBV6-5 to TRBJ2-1, with D possibly TRBD2 on 5 matching bases. Trimming cost V 5 bases and J 4 bases, with 15 bases left between them. This CDR3 spans 15 amino acids. CDR1 and CDR2 (germline): MNHEY, SVGAGI. The CDR3 DNA sequence: TGTGCCAGCAGTCGCAGGACTCTGGGTTACAATGAGCAGTTCTTC. Its translation: CASSRRTLGYNEQFF.

This clone came up once. This sequence joins TRBV7-6 and TRBJ1-6; 11 nucleotides agree with TRBD1. The J segment lost 14 bases and the V segment lost 0 bases, leaving 3 bases of the junction unmatched. This CDR3 is 14 amino acids long. The germline V gene has CDR1 SGHVS and CDR2 FNYEAQ. CDR3 amino acids: CASSLAGTGGTLHF. The CDR3 DNA reads TGTGCCAGCAGCTTAGCGGGGACAGGGGGGACCCTCCACTTT.

This chain links TRBV24-1 with TRBJ2-3; 8 bases match TRBD2. Germline values: CDR1 KGHDR, CDR2 SFDVKD. The CDR3 is 16 amino acids. With 4 bases clipped from V and 0 bases from J, the junction kept 5 bases outside the gene matches. The CDR3 DNA sequence: TGTGCCACCAGTGACTCGACTAGCGCGAGCACAGATACGCAGTATTTT. Amino acid sequence: CATSDSTSASTDTQYF.

A remark on this clone: Distinct nucleotide sequences in the sample also encode this CDR3. CDR3 bases: TGTGCCAGCAGTTACTTGGGGACAGGGGACTATGGCTACACCTTC. Residues: CASSYLGTGDYGYTF. The chain has TRBV6-2 or TRBV6-3 and TRBJ1-2, with 10 bases aligning to TRBD1. Unmatched junction bases numbered 2, after V lost 1 base and J lost 3 bases. Germline V gene data show CDR1 as MNHEY and CDR2 as SVGEGT. The CDR3 has 15 amino acids.

The V gene is TRBV6-5, the J gene TRBJ1-1; D unresolved. The ends were cut back, 8 bases at V and 11 bases at J, with 15 bases in the middle. Germline loops: CDR1 MNHEY, CDR2 SVGAGI. This CDR3 region has 11 residues. CDR3 in amino acids: CASCQRARAFF. The CDR3 DNA reads TGTGCCAGCTGCCAGAGGGCCAGGGCTTTCTTT.

V and J are TRBV19 and TRBJ2-1, with 7 bases lining up with TRBD1. Trimming cost V 6 bases and J 8 bases; bases outside gene matches: 10. From germline, CDR1 is LNHDA and CDR2 SQIVND (reference sequence). This CDR3 has 14 amino acids. CDR3 sequence reads: CASRTTGVVDEQFF. CDR3 DNA: TGTGCCAGTAGAACAACAGGGGTTGTGGATGAGCAGTTCTTC.

The chain links TRBV20-1 to TRBJ1-2; D remains ambiguous. The CDR3 totals 10 residues. Trimming removed 6 bases at V and 6 bases at J, with 8 bases between. Germline CDR1 is DFQATT and CDR2 is SNEGSKA (reference sequence). The CDR3 DNA sequence: TGCAGTGCGGAACAGAATGGCTACACCTTC. As protein: CSAEQNGYTF.

This clone was observed a handful of times. This sequence joins TRBV2 and TRBJ2-2; 8 bases are shared with TRBD1. Germline CDR1 reads SNHLY; CDR2 reads FYNNEI. This CDR3 has 15 residues. J gave up 7 bases and V 1 base, and 5 bases lay outside the gene matches. This CDR3 is CASSEGRGRVGELFF. The CDR3, as DNA: TGTGCCAGCAGTGAAGGCAGGGGGCGTGTCGGGGAGCTGTTTTTT.

This clone is a singleton in its sample. The chain is built from TRBV7-2 and TRBJ2-5; 11 nucleotides align to TRBD2. This CDR3 region has 18 residues. The germline gives CDR1 SGHTA, CDR2 FQGNSA. V shed 5 bases, J shed 4 bases, and the junction held 15 bases outside the gene matches. CDR3 coding DNA: TGTGCCAGCAGCCCGTCCCATTATAGCGGGGGGGCCGGAGAGACCCAGTACTTC. Its protein product is CASSPSHYSGGAGETQYF.

V is TRBV7-9 and J is TRBJ1-1; weak D call: TRBD1 (6 bases). Trimming left V 6 bases short and J 0 bases short, with 11 bases between. CDR3 size: 14 residues. CDR1 and CDR2 (germline): SEHNR, FQNEAQ (reference sequence). The CDR3 reads CASRSTGMNTEAFF. Written as DNA, the CDR3 is TGTGCCAGCAGGTCGACAGGAATGAACACTGAAGCTTTCTTT.

The CDR3 region has the DNA TGTGCCAGTAGTGGACAGGGGGCGGTGGAAGAGACCCAGTACTTC. Its translation: CASSGQGAVEETQYF. V and J are TRBV19 and TRBJ2-5, with 11 bases fitting TRBD1. The V gene end was trimmed by 5 bases and the J gene end by 3 bases; junction bases not matched to a gene: 5. The CDR3 runs 15 residues. Germline values: CDR1 LNHDA, CDR2 SQIVND (reference sequence). Supplemented by reference TRBV19 and TRBJ2-5, the full variable domain reads DGGITQSPKYLFRKEGQNVTLSCEQNLNHDAMYWYRQDPGQGLRLIYYSQIVNDFQKGDIAEGYSVSREKKESFPLTVTSAQKNPTAFYLCASSGQGAVEETQYFGPGTRLLVL.

The rearrangement links TRBV10-1 to TRBJ1-3; D possibly corresponds to TRBD1 (6 bases). Trimming removed 2 bases at V and 9 bases at J, with 17 bases between. Looked up from germline, CDR1 is WNHNN and CDR2 is SYGVQD (reference sequence). This CDR3 comprises 15 residues. In DNA, the CDR3 is TGCGCCAGCAGTGAGGGGACAAGCTGTGGGGGCACCATATATTTT. Its protein product is CASSEGTSCGGTIYF.

The CDR3 region is CASSLARDTDTQYF. The CDR3 DNA reads as TGCGCCAGCAGCTTGGCGAGGGACACAGATACGCAGTATTTT. This chain joins TRBV5-1 and TRBJ2-3; the D gene is possibly TRBD2 (5 bases). CDR3 size: 14 residues. V was shortened by 0 bases and J by 2 bases, with 7 bases between the two germline ends. Germline assignment: CDR1 SGHRS and CDR2 YFSETQ.

This clone is a singleton in its sample. The chain links TRBV25-1 to TRBJ1-4; the D is unclear. Trimming removed 5 bases at V and 2 bases at J, with 6 bases between. CDR1 and CDR2 from the germline V gene are MGHDK and SYGVNS. This CDR3 spans 13 amino acids. CDR3: CASSRGTNEKLFF. CDR3 sequence (DNA): TGTGCCAGCAGTAGAGGGACTAATGAAAAACTGTTTTTT.

The V and J genes are TRBV15 and TRBJ1-4; D gene ambiguous. This CDR3 contains 17 residues. Germline V gene data show CDR1 as LNHNV and CDR2 as YYDKDF (reference sequence). V was trimmed by 0 bases and J by 3 bases, leaving 14 bases between them. The CDR3 spells CATSRDGKGVANEKLFF. CDR3 coding DNA: TGTGCCACCAGCAGAGATGGGAAGGGAGTAGCTAATGAAAAACTGTTTTTT.

The chain employs TRBV19 and TRBJ1-2, with unresolved D. This CDR3 region has 16 residues. The germline gives CDR1 LNHDA, CDR2 SQIVND (reference sequence). The V end was cut by 7 bases, the J end by 6 bases, with 24 bases between. The CDR3 is CASIGVLGTGNHGYTF. In DNA, the CDR3 is TGTGCCAGTATAGGCGTATTGGGCACGGGGAACCATGGCTACACCTTC.

V gene TRBV19 combines with J gene TRBJ2-7; TRBD1 matches at 8 bases. The CDR3 loop spans 13 amino acids. Germline CDR1 and CDR2: LNHDA and SQIVND (reference sequence). Losses at the gene ends were 3 bases for V and 7 bases for J; bases not matched to a gene: 5. The chain's CDR3 is CASSMQGAREQYF. CDR3 nucleotides: TGTGCCAGTAGTATGCAGGGGGCAAGGGAGCAGTACTTC.